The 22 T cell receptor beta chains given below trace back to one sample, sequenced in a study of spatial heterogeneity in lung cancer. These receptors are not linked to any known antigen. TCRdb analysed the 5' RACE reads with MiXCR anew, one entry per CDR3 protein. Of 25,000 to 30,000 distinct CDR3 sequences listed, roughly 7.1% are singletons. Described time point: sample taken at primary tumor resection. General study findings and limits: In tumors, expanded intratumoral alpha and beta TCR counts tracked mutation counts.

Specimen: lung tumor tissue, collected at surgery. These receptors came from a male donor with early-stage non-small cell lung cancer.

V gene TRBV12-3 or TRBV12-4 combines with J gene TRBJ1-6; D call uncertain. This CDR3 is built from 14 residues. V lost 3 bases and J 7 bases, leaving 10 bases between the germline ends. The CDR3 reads CASSFQAGNSPLHF. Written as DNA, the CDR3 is TGTGCCAGCAGTTTCCAGGCCGGGAATTCACCCCTCCACTTT.

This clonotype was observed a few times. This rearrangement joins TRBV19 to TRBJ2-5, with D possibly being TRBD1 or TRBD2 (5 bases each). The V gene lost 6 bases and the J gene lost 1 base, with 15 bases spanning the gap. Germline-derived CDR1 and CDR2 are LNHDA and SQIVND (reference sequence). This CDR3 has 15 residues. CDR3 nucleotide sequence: TGTGCCAGTAGGGAATCCGGGACGCCCCAAGAGACCCAGTACTTC. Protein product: CASRESGTPQETQYF.

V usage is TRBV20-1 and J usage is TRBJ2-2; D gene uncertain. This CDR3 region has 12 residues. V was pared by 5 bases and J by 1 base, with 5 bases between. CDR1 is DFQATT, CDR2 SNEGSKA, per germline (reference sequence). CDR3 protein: CSAVGNTGELFF. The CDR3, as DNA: TGCAGTGCTGTGGGGAACACCGGGGAGCTGTTTTTT.

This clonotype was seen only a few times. CDR3 DNA: TGCGCCAGCAGCTTGTTCACCGTATCCTACGAGCAGTACTTC. Residues: CASSLFTVSYEQYF. The rearrangement joins TRBV5-1 to TRBJ2-7; no definite D call. The CDR3 runs to 14 residues. V gave up 1 base and J gave up 1 base, with 9 bases separating them. Germline V gene sequence: CDR1 SGHRS, CDR2 YFSETQ. Supplemented by reference TRBV5-1 and TRBJ2-7, the full variable domain reads KAGVTQTPRYLIKTRGQQVTLSCSPISGHRSVSWYQQTPGQGLQFLFEYFSETQRNKGNFPGRFSGRQFSNSRSEMNVSTLELGDSALYLCASSLFTVSYEQYFGPGTRLTVT.

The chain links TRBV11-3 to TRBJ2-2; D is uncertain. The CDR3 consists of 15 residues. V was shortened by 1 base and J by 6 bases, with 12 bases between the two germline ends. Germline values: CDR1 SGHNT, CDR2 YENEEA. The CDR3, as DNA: TGTGCCAGCAGCTTAGGTCCGCATGGAGCCGGGGAGCTGTTTTTT. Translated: CASSLGPHGAGELFF.

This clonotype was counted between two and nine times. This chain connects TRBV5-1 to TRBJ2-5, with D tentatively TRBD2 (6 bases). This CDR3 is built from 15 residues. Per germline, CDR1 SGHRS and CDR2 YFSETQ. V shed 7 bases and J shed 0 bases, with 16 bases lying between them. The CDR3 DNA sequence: TGCGCCAGCGGGGGGAGCGGGCCACACCAAGAGACCCAGTACTTC. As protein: CASGGSGPHQETQYF.

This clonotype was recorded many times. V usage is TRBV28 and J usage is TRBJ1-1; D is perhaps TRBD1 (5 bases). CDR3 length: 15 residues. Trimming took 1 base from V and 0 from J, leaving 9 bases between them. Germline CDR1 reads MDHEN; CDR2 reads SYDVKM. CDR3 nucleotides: TGTGCCAGCAGTTTATTGGACACTGTGAACACTGAAGCTTTCTTT. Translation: CASSLLDTVNTEAFF.

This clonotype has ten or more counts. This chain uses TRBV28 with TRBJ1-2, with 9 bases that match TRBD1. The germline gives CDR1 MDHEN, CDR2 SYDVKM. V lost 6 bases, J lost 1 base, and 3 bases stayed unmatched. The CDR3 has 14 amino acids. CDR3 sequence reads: CASRPTGGNYGYTF. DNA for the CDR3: TGTGCCAGCAGACCGACAGGGGGTAACTATGGCTACACCTTC.

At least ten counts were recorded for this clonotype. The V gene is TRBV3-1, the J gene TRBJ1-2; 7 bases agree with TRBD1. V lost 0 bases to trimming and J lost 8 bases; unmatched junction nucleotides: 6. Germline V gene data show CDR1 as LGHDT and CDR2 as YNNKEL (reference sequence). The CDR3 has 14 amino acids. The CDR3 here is CASSQESRGRGYTF. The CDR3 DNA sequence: TGTGCCAGCAGCCAAGAATCGAGGGGGCGAGGCTACACCTTC.

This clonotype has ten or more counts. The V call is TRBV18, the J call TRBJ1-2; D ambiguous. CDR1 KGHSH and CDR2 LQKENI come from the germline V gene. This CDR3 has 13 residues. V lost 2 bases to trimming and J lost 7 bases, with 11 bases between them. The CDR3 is CASSPVSRVGYTF. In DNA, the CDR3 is TGTGCCAGCTCACCAGTTTCTCGGGTTGGCTACACCTTC.

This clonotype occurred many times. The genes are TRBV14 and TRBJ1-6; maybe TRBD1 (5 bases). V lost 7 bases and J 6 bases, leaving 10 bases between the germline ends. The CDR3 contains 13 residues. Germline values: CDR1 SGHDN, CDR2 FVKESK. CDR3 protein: CASTDSRNSPLHF. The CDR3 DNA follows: TGTGCCAGCACAGACAGCCGTAATTCACCCCTCCACTTT. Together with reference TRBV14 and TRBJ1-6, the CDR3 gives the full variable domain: EAGVTQFPSHSVIEKGQTVTLRCDPISGHDNLYWYRRVMGKEIKFLLHFVKESKQDESGMPNNRFLAERTGGTYSTLKVQPAELEDSGVYFCASTDSRNSPLHFGNGTRLTVT.

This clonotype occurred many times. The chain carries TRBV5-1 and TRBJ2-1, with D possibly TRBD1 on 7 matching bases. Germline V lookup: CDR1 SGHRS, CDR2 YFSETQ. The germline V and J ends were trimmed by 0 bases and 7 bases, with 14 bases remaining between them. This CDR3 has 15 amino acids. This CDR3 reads CASSLEGGGMNEQFF. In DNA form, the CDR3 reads TGCGCCAGCAGCTTGGAAGGAGGGGGCATGAATGAGCAGTTCTTC.

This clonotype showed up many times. CDR3 coding DNA: TGTGCCAGCAGCGTAGATGATAACTATGGCTACACCTTC. Protein sequence: CASSVDDNYGYTF. The V call is TRBV9, the J call TRBJ1-2; no firm D call. V was trimmed by 0 bases and J by 1 base, leaving 4 bases between them. The germline V gene has CDR1 SGDLS and CDR2 YYNGEE. The CDR3 spans 13 residues.

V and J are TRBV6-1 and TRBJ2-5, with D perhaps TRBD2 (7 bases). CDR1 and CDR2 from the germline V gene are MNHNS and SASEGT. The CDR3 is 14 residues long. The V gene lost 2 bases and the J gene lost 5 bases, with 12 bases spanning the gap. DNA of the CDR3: TGTGCCAGCAGTGAATGGGGGGGCCCCGAGACCCAGTACTTC. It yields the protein CASSEWGGPETQYF.

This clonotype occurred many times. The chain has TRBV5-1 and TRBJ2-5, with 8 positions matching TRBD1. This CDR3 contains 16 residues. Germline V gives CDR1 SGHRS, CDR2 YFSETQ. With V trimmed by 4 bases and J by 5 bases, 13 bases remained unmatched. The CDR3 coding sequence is TGCGCCAGCAGCCTGGGGTCAGCAGGGGGCGCGGAGACCCAGTACTTC. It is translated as CASSLGSAGGAETQYF.

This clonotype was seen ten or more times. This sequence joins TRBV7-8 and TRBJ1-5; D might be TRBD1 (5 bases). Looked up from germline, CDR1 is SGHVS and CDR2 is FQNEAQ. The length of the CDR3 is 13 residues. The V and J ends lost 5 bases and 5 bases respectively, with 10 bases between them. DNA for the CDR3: TGTGCCAGCAGCCAGGACATTCATCAGCCCCAGCATTTT. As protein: CASSQDIHQPQHF.

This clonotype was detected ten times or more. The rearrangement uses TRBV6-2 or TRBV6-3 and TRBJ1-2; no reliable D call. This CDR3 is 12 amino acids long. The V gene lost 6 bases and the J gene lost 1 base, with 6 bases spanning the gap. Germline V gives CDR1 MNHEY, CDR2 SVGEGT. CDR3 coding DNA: TGTGCCAGCAGCCCATTTAACTATGGCTACACCTTC. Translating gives CASSPFNYGYTF.

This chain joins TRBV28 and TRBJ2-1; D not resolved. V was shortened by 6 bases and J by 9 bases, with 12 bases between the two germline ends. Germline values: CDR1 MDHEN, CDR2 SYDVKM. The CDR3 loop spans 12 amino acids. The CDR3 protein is CASRLSSSEQFF. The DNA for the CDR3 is TGTGCCAGCAGACTCTCATCGAGTGAGCAGTTCTTC.

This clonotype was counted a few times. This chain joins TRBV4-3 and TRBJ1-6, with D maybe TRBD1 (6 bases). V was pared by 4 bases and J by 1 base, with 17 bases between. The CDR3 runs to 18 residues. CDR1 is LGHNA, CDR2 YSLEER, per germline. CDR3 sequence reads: CASSPGGGGQSYNSPLHF. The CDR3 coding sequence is TGCGCCAGCAGCCCAGGTGGGGGGGGCCAGTCCTATAATTCACCCCTCCACTTT.

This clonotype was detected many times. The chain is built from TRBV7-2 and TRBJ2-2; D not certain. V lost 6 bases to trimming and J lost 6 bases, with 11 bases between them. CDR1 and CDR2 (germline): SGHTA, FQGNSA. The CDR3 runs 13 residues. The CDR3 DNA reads TGTGCCAGCAGGTTGACGCAGTCCGGGGAGCTGTTTTTT. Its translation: CASRLTQSGELFF.

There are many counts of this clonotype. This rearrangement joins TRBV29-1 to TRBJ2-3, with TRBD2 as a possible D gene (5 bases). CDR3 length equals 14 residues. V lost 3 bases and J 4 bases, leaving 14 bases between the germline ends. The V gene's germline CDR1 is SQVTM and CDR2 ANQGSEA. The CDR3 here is CSVDSAREPDTQYF. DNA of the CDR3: TGCAGCGTTGACTCGGCGAGGGAGCCAGATACGCAGTATTTT.

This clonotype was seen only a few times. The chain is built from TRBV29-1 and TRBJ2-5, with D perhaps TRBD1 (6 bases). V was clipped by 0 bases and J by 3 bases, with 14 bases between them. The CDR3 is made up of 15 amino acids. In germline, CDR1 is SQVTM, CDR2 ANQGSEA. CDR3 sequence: CSVEDRMDRKETQYF. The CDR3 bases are TGCAGCGTTGAAGATCGAATGGACAGAAAAGAGACCCAGTACTTC.